This T cell receptor (beta chain) was recorded in a study of response to subunit inactivated influenza vaccine. Study results and limitations: Authors suggested few new T cells are recruited by each seasonal influenza vaccination.

MiXCR, run by TCRdb on the RT-PCR reads, gives a single entry per CDR3 protein. The sample lists 300,000 to 350,000 distinct CDR3 sequences, 20% to 25% seen once, with approximately 10% in the top ten. This clonotype occurred a few times. Its target is not known. The germline V gene encodes CDR1 SQVTM and CDR2 ANQGSEA. The CDR3 has 14 amino acids. V gave up 4 bases and J gave up 5 bases, with 17 bases separating them. The receptor was derived from a man aged 50-75 years who received an inactivated influenza vaccine. The V gene is TRBV29-1, the J gene TRBJ1-2; D is undetermined. Sequenced here: PBMCs from blood, sampled approximately 22 months after vaccination. CDR3 amino acids: CSVATAEGRYGYTF. In DNA form, the CDR3 reads TGCAGCGTTGCTACCGCAGAGGGCCGTTATGGCTACACCTTC.